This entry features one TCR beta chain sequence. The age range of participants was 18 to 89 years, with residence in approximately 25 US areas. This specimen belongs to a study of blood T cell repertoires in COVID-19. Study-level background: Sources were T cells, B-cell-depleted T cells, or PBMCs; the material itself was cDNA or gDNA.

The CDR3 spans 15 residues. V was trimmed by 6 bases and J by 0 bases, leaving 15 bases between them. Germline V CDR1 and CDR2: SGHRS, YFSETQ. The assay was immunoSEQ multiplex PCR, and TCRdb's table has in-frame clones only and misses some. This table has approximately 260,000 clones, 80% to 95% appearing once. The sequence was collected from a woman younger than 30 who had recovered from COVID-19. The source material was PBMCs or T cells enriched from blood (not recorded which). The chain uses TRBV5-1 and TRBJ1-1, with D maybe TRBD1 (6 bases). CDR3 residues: CASMVGQNLNTEAFF. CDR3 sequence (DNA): TGCGCCAGCATGGTTGGACAGAACCTGAACACTGAAGCTTTCTTT.